Listed here are 16 T cell receptor beta chains from one sample, sequenced in a study of blood T cells in healthy people across ages. A J-beta primer mix and a sample-barcoded 5' primer were used in a second PCR of roughly 7 to 12 cycles. MiXCR, run by TCRdb on the 5' RACE reads, gives a single entry per CDR3 protein. The sample shows 850,000 to 1,100,000 distinct CDR3 sequences, roughly two fifths of them seen only once. The source material was blood. Every receptor here comes from a man younger than 30 in good health.

This clonotype was counted only a few times. The gene calls are TRBV20-1 and TRBJ1-4; the match to TRBD1 covers 9 bases. Germline assignment: CDR1 DFQATT and CDR2 SNEGSKA (reference sequence). V shed 7 bases, J shed 8 bases, and the junction held 8 bases outside the gene matches. The CDR3 spans 13 residues. CDR3 amino acids: CSVSRDRDEKLFF. As DNA, the CDR3 is TGCAGTGTCAGCCGGGACAGGGACGAAAAACTGTTTTTT.

There are many counts of this clonotype. The rearrangement joins TRBV20-1 to TRBJ2-7; no firm D call. Trimming removed 5 bases from V and 0 bases from J, with 8 bases in between. Germline V CDR1 and CDR2: DFQATT, SNEGSKA (reference sequence). This CDR3 has 12 residues. CDR3 coding DNA: TGCAGTGCTCGCAAGAGCTCCTACGAGCAGTACTTC. Protein: CSARKSSYEQYF.

The rearrangement uses TRBV11-2 and TRBJ2-1; 7 bases align to TRBD2. CDR3 length equals 15 residues. The germline CDR1 and CDR2 sequences are SGHAT and FQNNGV. With V trimmed by 5 bases and J by 8 bases, 12 bases remained unmatched. The CDR3 protein is CASSTTSTLLDEQFF. DNA of the CDR3: TGTGCCAGCAGCACGACTAGCACCCTTTTGGATGAGCAGTTCTTC.

This clonotype was picked up a small number of times. The rearrangement links TRBV6-4 to TRBJ1-2, with no clear D. V was shortened by 5 bases and J by 0 bases, with 7 bases between the two germline ends. Germline V gives CDR1 MRHNA, CDR2 SNTAGT. There are 13 residues in the CDR3. In DNA form, the CDR3 reads TGTGCCAGCAGTAACACGCCTAACTATGGCTACACCTTC. Protein product: CASSNTPNYGYTF.

The genes are TRBV4-2 and TRBJ1-4; D is possibly TRBD1 (6 bases). This CDR3 region has 19 residues. Germline V gene sequence: CDR1 LGHNA, CDR2 YNFKEQ. V lost 0 bases to trimming and J lost 0 bases, with 17 bases between them. This chain's CDR3 is CASSQEQAGARATNEKLFF. CDR3 in DNA: TGTGCCAGCAGCCAAGAGCAAGCGGGGGCCAGAGCAACTAATGAAAAACTGTTTTTT.

This rearrangement joins TRBV18 to TRBJ2-1, with D maybe TRBD1 (5 bases). The V end was cut by 3 bases, the J end by 2 bases, with 17 bases between. The length of the CDR3 is 17 residues. Germline V CDR1 and CDR2: KGHSH, LQKENI. The CDR3 protein is CASSPFSGRAPYNEQFF. CDR3 in DNA: TGTGCCAGCTCACCCTTCTCCGGCAGGGCCCCCTACAATGAGCAGTTCTTC.

The chain has TRBV6-5 and TRBJ2-7; weak D call: TRBD2 (5 bases). The germline CDR1 and CDR2 sequences are MNHEY and SVGAGI. V was pared by 5 bases and J by 0 bases, with 14 bases between. The CDR3 sequence is 15 residues long. Here the CDR3 reads CASSPVGSNSYEQYF. In nucleotides, the CDR3 is TGTGCCAGCAGTCCAGTTGGGAGCAACTCCTACGAGCAGTACTTC.

The rearrangement uses TRBV7-2 and TRBJ1-1, with unresolved D. The CDR3 has 14 amino acids. Germline-derived CDR1 and CDR2 are SGHTA and FQGNSA. Deletions cut 5 bases from V and 1 base from J, with 11 bases between. The CDR3 protein is CASSTRQTNTEAFF. The CDR3 DNA follows: TGTGCCAGCAGCACCCGGCAGACGAACACTGAAGCTTTCTTT.

As DNA, the CDR3 is TGTGCCACCAGCAGAGATCTTCCCGGGGAGCTGTTTTTT. Its protein is CATSRDLPGELFF. The V gene is TRBV15, the J gene TRBJ2-2; no firm D call. CDR3 length equals 13 residues. Trimming cost V 0 bases and J 6 bases, with 5 bases left between them. CDR1 is LNHNV and CDR2 is YYDKDF in the germline V gene (reference sequence).

This clonotype was detected only a few times. V is TRBV4-1 and J is TRBJ1-5; 7 bases align to TRBD1. Germline CDR1 and CDR2: MGHRA and YSYEKL. The length of the CDR3 is 16 residues. With V trimmed by 0 bases and J by 3 bases, 5 bases remained unmatched. The CDR3 nucleotides are TGCGCCAGCAGCCAAGAGGACAGGCGGCACAATCAGCCCCAGCATTTT. Translated, it gives CASSQEDRRHNQPQHF.

In this sample, this clonotype turned up a few times. The CDR3 bases are TGTGCCAGCAGTTCCCCCAGGACTCAAGGTGGATTTCAGTACTTC. Protein: CASSSPRTQGGFQYF. The chain couples TRBV28 to TRBJ2-4, with D perhaps TRBD2 (5 bases). CDR3 size: 15 residues. Trimming stripped 4 bases from V and 11 bases from J, with 21 bases between. Looked up from germline, CDR1 is MDHEN and CDR2 is SYDVKM.

This clonotype came up a few times. The V call is TRBV15, the J call TRBJ2-2; 7 bases match TRBD1. The CDR3 extends over 14 amino acids. Germline CDR1 reads LNHNV; CDR2 reads YYDKDF (reference sequence). V lost 4 bases and J lost 5; bases outside the gene matches: 4. The DNA of the CDR3 is TGTGCCACCAGCAACTACAGGGGTACCGGGGAGCTGTTTTTT. It yields the protein CATSNYRGTGELFF.

This clonotype was counted a few times. The chain uses TRBV20-1 and TRBJ1-2; D is possibly TRBD1 (6 bases). CDR1 is DFQATT, CDR2 SNEGSKA, per germline (reference sequence). V was pared by 5 bases and J by 12 bases, with 13 bases between. The CDR3 consists of 10 residues. The CDR3 reads CSAPTGNHTF. CDR3 DNA: TGCAGTGCTCCTACAGGGAACCACACCTTC.

The chain employs TRBV12-3 or TRBV12-4 and TRBJ2-7; 7 nucleotides align to TRBD2. This CDR3 comprises 15 residues. J was trimmed by 3 bases and V by 7 bases; bases with no gene match: 12. The CDR3 reads CASKHSGRASYEQYF. The DNA for the CDR3 is TGTGCCAGCAAACATTCGGGGAGGGCTAGCTACGAGCAGTACTTC.

This clonotype was seen only a few times. The chain is built from TRBV12-3 or TRBV12-4 and TRBJ1-2; D might be TRBD1 (6 bases). Trimming shortened V by 3 bases and J by 8 bases, and 16 bases separated the two germline ends. The CDR3 runs 14 residues. The CDR3 region has the DNA TGTGCCAGCAGTTTTCTGCCGGGGGCTGGGGGCTACACCTTC. It is translated as CASSFLPGAGGYTF.

V is TRBV5-1 and J is TRBJ1-3; D gene uncertain. CDR1 SGHRS and CDR2 YFSETQ come from the germline V gene. The CDR3 is 18 amino acids. V lost 0 bases to trimming and J lost 1 base, with 17 bases between them. In DNA form, the CDR3 reads TGCGCCAGCAGCTTGGTGTTGAACAGTAGATCGTCTGGAAACACCATATATTTT. This codes for CASSLVLNSRSSGNTIYF.